What follows describes a single TCR beta chain. Its specificity is not known. The data stem from a study of graft-versus-host responses after intestinal transplantation. Study information: Each of the recipients got a multivisceral, liver-intestinal, or isolated intestinal transplant. Among the recipients, all got anti-thymocyte globulin induction and then tacrolimus and steroids for around 3 years. Study outcomes and limitations: Allografts carried high graft-versus-host to host-versus-graft clonal ratios in patients having graft-donor T cell macrochimerism. Early post-transplant HvG declines showed an association with peak circulating GvH clone levels.

J gave up 0 bases and V 4 bases, and 2 bases lay outside the gene matches. The CDR3 length is 15 residues. Germline CDR1 is MNHEY and CDR2 is SVGAGI. Clones were sequenced by immunoSEQ multiplex PCR, and TCRdb holds only the in-frame ones, with some missing. Here the sample spans tens of thousands of clones, about 95% being singletons. The sequences come from unstimulated CD4+ T cells sorted from spleen or lymph node cells, collected before transplant. This receptor was obtained from a human donor who was the organ donor for an intestinal transplant. The chain combines TRBV6-5 with TRBJ2-2; 7 bases match TRBD1. The CDR3, as DNA: TGTGCCAGCAGTTGGACAGGTCCGAACACCGGGGAGCTGTTTTTT. The encoded protein is CASSWTGPNTGELFF.